The clone carrying this TCR beta chain was detected once. Its antigen is unidentified. This sample stems from a study of post-analysis software for immune sequencing data. Study context: Progressive-relapsing, secondary progressive and relapsing-remitting multiple sclerosis were among the disease courses included.

Unique molecular identifiers were built into the TCR beta cDNA libraries. Between about 1 and 11 million T cells gave rise to around 500,000 cDNA molecules. TCRdb ran MiXCR on the PCR reads and lists one entry per CDR3 protein. This sample has roughly 800,000 distinct CDR3 sequences, with about 57% found just once. Germline V gene data show CDR1 as DFQATT and CDR2 as SNEGSKA (reference sequence). Trimming removed 3 bases at V and 1 base at J, with 9 bases between. The length of the CDR3 is 13 residues. General study results and limits: The F measure placed samples prepared in the same batch into strongly shared clusters. Patients used about five TRBV segments, including TRBV5-6, TRBV5-1 and TRBV20-1, more often than controls. Controls showed significantly higher normalized Chao1 diversity than did multiple sclerosis patients.

V gene TRBV20-1 combines with J gene TRBJ1-1; no clear D. The source of this sequence is a girl aged 5-17 years with multiple sclerosis. Sequenced sample: blood. CDR3 in amino acids: CSARLSQNTEAFF. In DNA, the CDR3 is TGCAGTGCTAGGTTAAGCCAGAACACTGAAGCTTTCTTT.